One sample yielded the 6 T cell receptor beta chains listed below, sequenced in a study of blood T cell repertoires in COVID-19. Profiling relied on immunoSEQ multiplex PCR, and the TCRdb table lists in-frame clones only, not all of them. Here the sample spans 230,000 or so clones, 84% being singletons. The sample comprised peripheral blood. The source of these receptors is a man aged 25-45 years with active or convalescent COVID-19.

This chain joins TRBV6-1 and TRBJ2-3, with 8 bases identical to TRBD2. This CDR3 region has 20 residues. Germline values: CDR1 MNHNS, CDR2 SASEGT. Trimming took 0 bases from V and 4 from J; bases not matched to a gene: 18. Here the CDR3 DNA reads TGTGCCAGCAGTGAAGCGCCGTATCAGCCTGGCGGGGGGAGGGCAGATACGCAGTATTTT. This codes for CASSEAPYQPGGGRADTQYF.

The J gene is TRBJ2-3, the V gene TRBV11-1; D unresolved. Between the trimmed V and J ends, which lost 1 base and 2 bases, there was a span of 7 bases. Germline lookup yields CDR1 SGHAT and CDR2 FQDESV (reference sequence). The CDR3 has 14 amino acids. CDR3 nucleotides: TGTGCCAGCAGCTTAGGCGGATACACAGATACGCAGTATTTT. Translated: CASSLGGYTDTQYF.

The V gene is TRBV7-9, the J gene TRBJ2-7; TRBD2 matches at 8 bases. Trimming took 5 bases from V and 4 from J; bases not matched to a gene: 7. Germline lookup yields CDR1 SEHNR and CDR2 FQNEAQ (reference sequence). The CDR3 is made up of 14 amino acids. CDR3 bases: TGTGCCAGCAGCGGGGAAGCGGGAGAATACGAGCAGTACTTC. This sequence encodes CASSGEAGEYEQYF.

This clone was detected a few times. This chain uses TRBV25-1 with TRBJ1-3; 8 bases agree with TRBD1. V shed 4 bases, J shed 8 bases, and the junction held 7 bases outside the gene matches. The CDR3 spans 14 residues. Germline V CDR1 and CDR2: MGHDK, SYGVNS. The DNA for the CDR3 is TGTGCCAGCAGTGCCGACAGGGGACGAGACACCATATATTTT. It is translated as CASSADRGRDTIYF.

The DNA of the CDR3 is TGTGCCAGCAGCCTACCAAACTCCTACGAGCAGTACTTC. Its protein is CASSLPNSYEQYF. The rearrangement links TRBV7-2 to TRBJ2-7; D unresolved. This CDR3 has 13 amino acids. The V gene lost 5 bases and the J gene lost 0 bases, with 8 bases spanning the gap. Germline values: CDR1 SGHTA, CDR2 FQGNSA. Drawing the rest from reference TRBV7-2 and TRBJ2-7, the complete variable domain is GAGVSQSPSNKVTEKGKDVELRCDPISGHTALYWYRQSLGQGLEFLIYFQGNSAPDKSGLPSDRFSAERTGGSVSTLTIQRTQQEDSAVYLCASSLPNSYEQYFGPGTRLTVT.

The CDR3 DNA sequence: TGTGCCAGCAGCTTGGTCTTAGGGGGCGCGACATACAATGAGCAGTTCTTC. Its translation is CASSLVLGGATYNEQFF. The chain combines TRBV5-5 with TRBJ2-1; 7 bases fit TRBD1. With 0 bases clipped from V and 4 bases from J, the junction kept 10 bases outside the gene matches. CDR1 SGHKS and CDR2 YYEKEE come from the germline V gene (reference sequence). CDR3 size: 17 residues. The entire variable domain, with the rest obtained from reference TRBV5-5 and TRBJ2-1, is as follows: DAGVTQSPTHLIKTRGQQVTLRCSPISGHKSVSWYQQVLGQGPQFIFQYYEKEERGRGNFPDRFSARQFPNYSSELNVNALLLGDSALYLCASSLVLGGATYNEQFFGPGTRLTVL.